These T cell receptor beta chains were read from a single sample in a study of blood T cell repertoires in COVID-19. Libraries were prepared by immunoSEQ multiplex PCR; TCRdb keeps only in-frame clonotypes and omits some of them. The sample carries some 100,000 clones, more than 65% recorded once. The material sequenced was peripheral blood. These receptors were collected from a man in his sixties or seventies with active or convalescent COVID-19. The CDR3 runs from the conserved cysteine through the conserved F or W. D genes are given only for firm matches. Rows give clone size only sometimes, using once, few, many, or a class for an expanded clone.

.	TRBV24-1	TRBJ2-7	.	CATSDLESEQYF	TGTGCCACCAGTGACTTAGAATCCGAGCAGTACTTC
.	TRBV2	TRBJ1-5	.	CASSEGTAGGEQPQHF	TGTGCCAGCAGTGAAGGGACAGCCGGCGGCGAGCAGCCCCAGCATTTT
.	TRBV28	TRBJ2-7	TRBD2	CASTQAGGGEYEQYF	TGTGCCAGCACCCAAGCGGGGGGGGGAGAATACGAGCAGTACTTC
few	TRBV23-1	TRBJ2-7	.	CASSHPGTVGSGPPPYEQYF	TGCGCCAGCAGTCACCCCGGGACAGTCGGGAGCGGGCCGCCCCCCTACGAGCAGTACTTC
.	TRBV7-2	TRBJ1-1	TRBD1	CASSSHRGRAGNTEAFF	TGTGCCAGCAGCTCCCACAGGGGGCGGGCAGGGAACACTGAAGCTTTCTTT
.	TRBV2	TRBJ1-6	.	CASSDRRGGGSYNSPLHF	TGTGCCAGCAGTGATCGACGGGGTGGCGGCTCCTATAATTCACCCCTCCACTTT
.	TRBV7-2	TRBJ2-1	TRBD2	CASSLPGGGYNEQFF	TGTGCCAGCAGCTTACCCGGGGGGGGATACAATGAGCAGTTCTTC
.	TRBV4-3	TRBJ2-2	TRBD1	CASSHSDRGTGELFF	TGCGCCAGCAGCCATTCGGACAGGGGCACCGGGGAGCTGTTTTTT
.	TRBV29-1	TRBJ1-4	.	CSVEWPQGMKKLFF	TGCAGCGTTGAATGGCCCCAGGGGATGAAAAAACTGTTTTTT
.	TRBV6-6	TRBJ1-1	.	CASSYPRGRNTEAFF	TGTGCCAGCAGTTACCCTCGCGGCCGAAACACTGAAGCTTTCTTT
.	TRBV24-1	TRBJ2-5	TRBD1	CATSDLQETGGYQETQYF	TGTGCCACCAGTGATTTGCAGGAGACAGGGGGCTACCAAGAGACCCAGTACTTC
.	TRBV7-2	TRBJ1-6	TRBD1	CASSLGQAYSPLHF	TGTGCCAGCAGCCTCGGACAGGCCTATTCACCCCTCCACTTT
.	TRBV3-1/TRBV3-2	TRBJ1-1	TRBD1	CASSRTGRATEAFF	TGTGCCAGCAGCCGGACAGGGAGGGCTACTGAAGCTTTCTTT
.	TRBV7-2	TRBJ2-5	.	CASSPNHPGLQETQYF	TGTGCCAGCAGCCCCAACCACCCAGGACTTCAAGAGACCCAGTACTTC
.	TRBV2	TRBJ2-3	TRBD1	CATTQGANTDTQYF	TGTGCCACTACTCAGGGGGCGAACACAGATACGCAGTATTTT
.	TRBV7-2	TRBJ2-7	.	CASSARAGPYEQYF	TGTGCCAGCAGCGCCAGGGCAGGCCCCTACGAGCAGTACTTC
once	TRBV5-1	TRBJ1-1	TRBD1	CASSPTTGVGTEAFF	TGCGCCAGCAGCCCTACGACAGGGGTAGGGACTGAAGCTTTCTTT
.	TRBV14	TRBJ1-6	.	CASSQDRGWSYNSPLHF	TGTGCCAGCAGCCAAGATCGGGGTTGGTCCTATAATTCACCCCTCCACTTT
.	TRBV4-2	TRBJ2-7	TRBD2	CASSQEEGTSGIYEQYF	TGTGCCAGCAGCCAAGAAGAGGGGACTAGCGGCATCTACGAGCAGTACTTC
.	TRBV28	TRBJ1-5	TRBD1	CASIKIQGRQPQHF	TGTGCCAGCATTAAAATACAGGGGCGTCAGCCCCAGCATTTT
once	TRBV7-2	TRBJ1-5	.	CASSEGVIGNQPQHF	TGTGCCAGCAGCGAGGGTGTGATAGGGAATCAGCCCCAGCATTTT
.	TRBV13	TRBJ2-5	.	CASSSGKETQYF	TGTGCCAGCAGCTCGGGGAAAGAGACCCAGTACTTC
few	TRBV24-1	TRBJ1-2	.	CATSDLPGRTGYTF	TGTGCCACCAGTGACCTCCCGGGGAGGACTGGCTACACCTTC
.	TRBV20-1	TRBJ1-5	.	CSASRRGLNQPQHF	TGCAGTGCTAGTCGCAGGGGCCTTAATCAGCCCCAGCATTTT
once	TRBV29-1	TRBJ2-1	.	CSVVLGGVGNEQFF	TGCAGCGTTGTTTTGGGGGGTGTGGGGAATGAGCAGTTCTTC
once	TRBV5-6	TRBJ1-2	.	CASSLDTGTNYGYTF	TGTGCCAGCAGCTTGGATACGGGAACTAACTATGGCTACACCTTC
once	TRBV28	TRBJ2-5	.	CASSFSPDRGGVWYQETQYF	TGTGCCAGCAGTTTTTCACCTGACAGGGGAGGGGTGTGGTACCAAGAGACCCAGTACTTC
.	TRBV30	TRBJ2-1	TRBD2	CAWRISSGNYNEQFF	TGTGCCTGGAGGATCTCTAGCGGGAACTACAATGAGCAGTTCTTC
many	TRBV4-1	TRBJ2-7	TRBD1	CASSHGQAAYEQYF	TGCGCCAGCAGCCACGGACAGGCTGCCTACGAGCAGTACTTC
.	TRBV24-1	TRBJ2-7	.	CATSDSSQGGYEQYF	TGTGCCACCAGTGATTCGTCACAGGGTGGTTACGAGCAGTACTTC
.	TRBV5-4	TRBJ2-7	TRBD2	CASSSGGGYELAGERF	TGTGCCAGCAGCTCGGGGGGGGGTTATGAACTAGCGGGAGAGCGCTTC
.	TRBV21-1	TRBJ2-1	.	CASTTNHGTSGNNEQFF	TGTGCCAGCACCACGAACCACGGGACTAGCGGGAACAATGAGCAGTTCTTC
.	TRBV27	TRBJ2-1	TRBD2	CASSLWSGGPYNEQFF	TGTGCCAGCAGTTTATGGTCGGGAGGGCCCTACAATGAGCAGTTCTTC
.	TRBV27	TRBJ2-7	.	CASSPIWAGVGYEQYF	TGTGCCAGCTCCCCCATCTGGGCAGGGGTCGGATACGAGCAGTACTTC
.	TRBV3-1/TRBV3-2	TRBJ2-1	.	CASSQYQAGAWVNEQFF	TGTGCCAGCAGCCAGTACCAGGCAGGGGCGTGGGTCAATGAGCAGTTCTTC
.	TRBV5-4	TRBJ2-2	TRBD1	CASSKDRLNTGELFF	TGTGCCAGCAGCAAGGACAGGCTTAACACCGGGGAGCTGTTTTTT
.	TRBV6-4	TRBJ2-7	.	CASSEGRGESSYEQYF	TGTGCCAGCAGTGAGGGCAGGGGGGAAAGCTCCTACGAGCAGTACTTC
.	TRBV9	TRBJ2-5	TRBD1	CASSERQGGETQYF	TGTGCCAGCAGCGAGCGACAGGGCGGGGAGACCCAGTACTTC
once	TRBV25-1	TRBJ2-3	.	CASSATGSRTDTQYF	TGTGCCAGCAGCGCCACCGGGTCTCGCACAGATACGCAGTATTTT
once	TRBV28	TRBJ2-2	TRBD2	CASASGGTNTGELFF	TGTGCCAGCGCTAGCGGGGGGACTAACACCGGGGAGCTGTTTTTT
.	TRBV10-3	TRBJ2-5	TRBD2	CAIRGTSGGASQETQYF	TGTGCCATCAGGGGGACTAGCGGGGGAGCTAGCCAAGAGACCCAGTACTTC
.	TRBV28	TRBJ2-7	TRBD1	CASSTTGLSYEQYF	TGTGCCAGCAGCACGACAGGGCTGTCCTACGAGCAGTACTTC
.	TRBV3-1/TRBV3-2	TRBJ1-5	.	CASSRSQSNQPQHF	TGTGCCAGCAGCCGCTCACAGAGCAATCAGCCCCAGCATTTT
.	TRBV6-5	TRBJ2-7	.	CASGGGYEQYF	TGTGCCAGCGGCGGAGGCTACGAGCAGTACTTC
.	TRBV3-1/TRBV3-2	TRBJ2-1	TRBD2	CASSQAAASGKFF	TGTGCCAGCAGCCAAGCAGCGGCTAGCGGAAAGTTCTTC
few	TRBV5-1	TRBJ1-1	TRBD1	CASSLGGQGRSAFF	TGCGCCAGCAGCTTGGGGGGACAGGGGCGCTCCGCTTTCTTT
.	TRBV7-9	TRBJ2-5	.	CASSLPQGLRRETQYF	TGTGCCAGCAGCTTACCCCAGGGACTGCGAAGGGAGACCCAGTACTTC
.	TRBV3-1/TRBV3-2	TRBJ2-5	TRBD2	CASSLPRLAGGVETQYF	TGTGCCAGCAGCCTTCCGAGGCTAGCGGGGGGAGTCGAGACCCAGTACTTC
.	TRBV4-1	TRBJ2-3	.	CASSQDWGGVTDTQYF	TGCGCCAGCAGCCAAGATTGGGGGGGCGTCACAGATACGCAGTATTTT
.	TRBV6-5	TRBJ2-2	TRBD1	CASRTTGPNTGELFF	TGTGCCAGCAGAACGACAGGGCCGAACACCGGGGAGCTGTTTTTT
once	TRBV3-1/TRBV3-2	TRBJ1-3	.	CASSQEGAINTIYF	TGTGCCAGCAGCCAAGAGGGGGCAATAAACACCATATATTTT
.	TRBV2	TRBJ2-5	.	CASNYRGAQETQYF	TGTGCCAGCAACTACCGTGGAGCACAAGAGACCCAGTACTTC
.	TRBV13	TRBJ1-2	TRBD1	CASSSDRDGYTF	TGTGCCAGCAGCAGCGACAGGGACGGCTACACCTTC
.	TRBV24-1	TRBJ1-3	.	CATSDPGTGNTIYF	TGTGCCACCAGTGATCCTGGGACAGGAAACACCATATATTTT
.	TRBV6-5	TRBJ1-5	.	CASPGGINQPQHF	TGTGCCAGCCCTGGGGGGATCAATCAGCCCCAGCATTTT